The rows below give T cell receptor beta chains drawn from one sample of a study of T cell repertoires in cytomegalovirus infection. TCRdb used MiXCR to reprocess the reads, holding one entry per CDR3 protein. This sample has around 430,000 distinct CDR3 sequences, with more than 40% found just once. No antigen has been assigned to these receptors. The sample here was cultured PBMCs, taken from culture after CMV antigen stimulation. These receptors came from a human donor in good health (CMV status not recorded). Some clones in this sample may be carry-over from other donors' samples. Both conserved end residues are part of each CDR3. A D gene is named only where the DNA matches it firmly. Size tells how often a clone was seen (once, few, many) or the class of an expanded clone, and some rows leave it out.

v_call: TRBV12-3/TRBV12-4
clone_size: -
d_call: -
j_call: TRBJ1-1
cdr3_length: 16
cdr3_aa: CASRPTSGRGNTEAFF

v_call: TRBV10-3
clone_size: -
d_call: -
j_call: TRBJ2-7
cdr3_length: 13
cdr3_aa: CAISESTRSEQYF

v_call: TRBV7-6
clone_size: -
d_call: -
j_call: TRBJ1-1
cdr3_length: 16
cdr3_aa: CASSLAMDKAYGETFF

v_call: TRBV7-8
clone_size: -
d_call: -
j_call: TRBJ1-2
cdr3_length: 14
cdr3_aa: CASSTRTVGTGYTF

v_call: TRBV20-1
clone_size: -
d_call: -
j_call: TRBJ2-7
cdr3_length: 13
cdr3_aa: CSALGVRVTEQYF

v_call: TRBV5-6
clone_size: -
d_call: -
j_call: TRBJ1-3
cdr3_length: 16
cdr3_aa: CASSWGTGNRGNTIYF

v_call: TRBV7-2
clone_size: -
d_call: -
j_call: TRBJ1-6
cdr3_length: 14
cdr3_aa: CASSFRQGLSPLHF

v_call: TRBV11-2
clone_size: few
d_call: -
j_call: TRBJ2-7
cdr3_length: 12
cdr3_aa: CASSYWGNEQYF

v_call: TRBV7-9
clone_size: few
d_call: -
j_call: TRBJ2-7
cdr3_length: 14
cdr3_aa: CASSLQDSLYEQYF

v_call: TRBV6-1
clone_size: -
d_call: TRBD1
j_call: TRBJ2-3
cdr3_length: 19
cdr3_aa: CASSYGTGAPTASTDTQYF

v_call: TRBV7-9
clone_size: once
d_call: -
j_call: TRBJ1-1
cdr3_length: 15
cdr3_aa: CASSFDGQWNTEAFF

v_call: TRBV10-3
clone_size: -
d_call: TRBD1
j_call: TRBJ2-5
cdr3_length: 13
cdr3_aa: CAISEGQEETQYF

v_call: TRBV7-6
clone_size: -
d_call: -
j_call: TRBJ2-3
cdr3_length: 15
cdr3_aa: CASSLGGGTADTQYF

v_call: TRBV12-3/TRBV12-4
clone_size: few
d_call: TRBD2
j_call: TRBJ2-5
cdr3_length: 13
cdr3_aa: CASRTGGQETQYF

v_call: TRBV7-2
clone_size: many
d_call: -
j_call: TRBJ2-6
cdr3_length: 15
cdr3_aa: CASSLAFSGANVLTF

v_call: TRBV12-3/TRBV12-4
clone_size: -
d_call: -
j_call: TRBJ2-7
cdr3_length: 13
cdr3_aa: CASSFLRFYEQYF

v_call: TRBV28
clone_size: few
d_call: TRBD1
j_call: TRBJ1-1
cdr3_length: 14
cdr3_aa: CASSSGQANTEAFF

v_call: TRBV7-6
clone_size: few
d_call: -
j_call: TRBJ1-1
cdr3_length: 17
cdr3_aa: CASSLAGRAGVNTEAFF

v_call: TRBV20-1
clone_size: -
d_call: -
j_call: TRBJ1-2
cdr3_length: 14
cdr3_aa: CSAQQGLRNYGYTF

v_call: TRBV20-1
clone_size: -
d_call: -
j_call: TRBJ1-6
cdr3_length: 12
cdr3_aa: CSARGGASPLHF

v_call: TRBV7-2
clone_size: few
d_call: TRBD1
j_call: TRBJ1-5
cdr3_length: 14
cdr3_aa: CASSSRQGIQPQHF

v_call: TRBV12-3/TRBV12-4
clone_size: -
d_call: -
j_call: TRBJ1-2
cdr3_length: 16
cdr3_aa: CASGRSIKSEDYGYTF

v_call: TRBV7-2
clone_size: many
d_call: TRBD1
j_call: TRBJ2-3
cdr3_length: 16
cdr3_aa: CASSPFDRGVSDTQYF

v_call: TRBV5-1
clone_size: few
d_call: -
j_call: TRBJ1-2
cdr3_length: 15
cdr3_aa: CASSPGNQGPYGYTF

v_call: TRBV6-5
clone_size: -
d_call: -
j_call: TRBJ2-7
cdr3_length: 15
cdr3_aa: CASSTLWTGHPEQYF

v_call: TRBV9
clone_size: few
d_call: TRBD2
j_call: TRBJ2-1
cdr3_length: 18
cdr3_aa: CASSTRPGTSGGNDEQFF

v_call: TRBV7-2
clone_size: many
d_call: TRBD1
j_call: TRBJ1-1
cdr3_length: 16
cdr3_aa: CASSLGYGTDYTEAFF

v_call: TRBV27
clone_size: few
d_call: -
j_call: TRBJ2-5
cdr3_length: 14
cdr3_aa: CASSRRLGQETQYF

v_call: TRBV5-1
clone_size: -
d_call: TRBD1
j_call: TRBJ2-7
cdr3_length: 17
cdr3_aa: CASSLFGQGVDFYEQYF

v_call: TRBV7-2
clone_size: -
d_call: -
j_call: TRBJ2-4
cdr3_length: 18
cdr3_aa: CASSPPEVIGVHRDIQYF

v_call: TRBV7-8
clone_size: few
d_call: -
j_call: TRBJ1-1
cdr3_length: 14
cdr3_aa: CASREALANTEAFF

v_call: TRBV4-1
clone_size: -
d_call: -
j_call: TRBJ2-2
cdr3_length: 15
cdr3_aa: CASSLSTVSTGELFF

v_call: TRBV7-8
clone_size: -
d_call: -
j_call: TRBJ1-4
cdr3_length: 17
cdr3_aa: CASSLVRRFRGHEKLFF

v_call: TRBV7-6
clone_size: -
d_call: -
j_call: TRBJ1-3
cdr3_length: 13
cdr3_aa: CASRSGASNTIYF

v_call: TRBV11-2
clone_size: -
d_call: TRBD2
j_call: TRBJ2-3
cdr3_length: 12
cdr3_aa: CASSRGVDTQYF

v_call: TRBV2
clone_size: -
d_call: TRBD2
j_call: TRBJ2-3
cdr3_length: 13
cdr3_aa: CASRRLAADTQYF

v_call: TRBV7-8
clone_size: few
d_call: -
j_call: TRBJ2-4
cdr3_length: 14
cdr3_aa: CASSPRPPGNIQYF

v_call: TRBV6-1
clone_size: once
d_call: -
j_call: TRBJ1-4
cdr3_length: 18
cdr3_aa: CASSGERQGFRTNEKLFF

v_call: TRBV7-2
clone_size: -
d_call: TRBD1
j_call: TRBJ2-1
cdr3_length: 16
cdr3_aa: CASSLATGQGQNEQFF

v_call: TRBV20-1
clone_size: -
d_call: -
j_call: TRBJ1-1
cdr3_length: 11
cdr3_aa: CSARDRGEAFF

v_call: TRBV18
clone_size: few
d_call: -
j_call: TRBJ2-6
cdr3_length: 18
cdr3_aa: CASSPPGGVSFGANVLTF

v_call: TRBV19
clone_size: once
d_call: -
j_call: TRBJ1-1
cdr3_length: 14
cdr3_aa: CASKGLYMNTEAFF

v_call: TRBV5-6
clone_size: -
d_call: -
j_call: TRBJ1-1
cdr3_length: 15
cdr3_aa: CASSLIGGQGTEAFF

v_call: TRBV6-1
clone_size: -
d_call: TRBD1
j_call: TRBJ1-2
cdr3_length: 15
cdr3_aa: CASSESGTGGYGYTF